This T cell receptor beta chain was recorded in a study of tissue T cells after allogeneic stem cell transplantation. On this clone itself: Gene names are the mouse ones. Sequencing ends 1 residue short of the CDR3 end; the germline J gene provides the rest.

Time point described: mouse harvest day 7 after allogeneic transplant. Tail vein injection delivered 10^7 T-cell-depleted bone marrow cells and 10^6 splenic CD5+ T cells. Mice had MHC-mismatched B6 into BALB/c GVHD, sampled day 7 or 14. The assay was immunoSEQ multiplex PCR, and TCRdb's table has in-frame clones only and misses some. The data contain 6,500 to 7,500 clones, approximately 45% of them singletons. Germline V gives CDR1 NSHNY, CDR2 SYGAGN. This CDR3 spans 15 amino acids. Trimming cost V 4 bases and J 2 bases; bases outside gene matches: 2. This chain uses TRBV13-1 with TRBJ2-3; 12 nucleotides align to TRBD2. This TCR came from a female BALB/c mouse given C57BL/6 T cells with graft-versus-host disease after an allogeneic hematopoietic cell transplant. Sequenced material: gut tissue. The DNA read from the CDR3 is TGTGCCAGCAGTCGGACTGGGGGGGTTGCAGAAACGCTGTAT. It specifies CASSRTGGVAETLY. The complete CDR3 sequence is CASSRTGGVAETLYF.